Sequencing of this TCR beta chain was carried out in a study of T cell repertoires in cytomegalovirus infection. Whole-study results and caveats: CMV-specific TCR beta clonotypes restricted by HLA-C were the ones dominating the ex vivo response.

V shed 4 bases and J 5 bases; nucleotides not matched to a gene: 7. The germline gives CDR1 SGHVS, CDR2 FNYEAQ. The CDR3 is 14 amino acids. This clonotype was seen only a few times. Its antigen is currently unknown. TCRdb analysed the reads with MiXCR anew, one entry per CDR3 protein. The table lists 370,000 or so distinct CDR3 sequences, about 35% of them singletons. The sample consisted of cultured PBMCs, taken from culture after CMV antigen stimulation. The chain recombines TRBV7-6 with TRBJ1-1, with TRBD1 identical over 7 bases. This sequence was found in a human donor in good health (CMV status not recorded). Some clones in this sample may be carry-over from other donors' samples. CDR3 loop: CASSSRQGQTEAFF. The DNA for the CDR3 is TGTGCCAGCAGCTCCCGACAGGGACAAACTGAAGCTTTCTTT.